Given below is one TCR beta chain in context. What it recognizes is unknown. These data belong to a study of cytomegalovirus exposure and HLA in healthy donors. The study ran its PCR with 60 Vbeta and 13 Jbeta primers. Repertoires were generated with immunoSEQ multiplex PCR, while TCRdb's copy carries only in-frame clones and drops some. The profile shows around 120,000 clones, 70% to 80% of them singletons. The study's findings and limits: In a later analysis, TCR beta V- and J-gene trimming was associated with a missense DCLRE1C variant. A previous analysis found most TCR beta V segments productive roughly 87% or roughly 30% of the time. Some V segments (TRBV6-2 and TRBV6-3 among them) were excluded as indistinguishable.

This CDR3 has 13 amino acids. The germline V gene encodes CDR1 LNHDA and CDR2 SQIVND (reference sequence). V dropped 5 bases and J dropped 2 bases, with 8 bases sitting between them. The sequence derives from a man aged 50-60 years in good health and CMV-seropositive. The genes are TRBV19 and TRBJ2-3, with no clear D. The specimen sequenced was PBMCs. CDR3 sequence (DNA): TGTGCCAGTAGTCCCCGAGTCACAGATACGCAGTATTTT. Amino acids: CASSPRVTDTQYF.